The sequence of this T cell receptor beta chain was determined in a study of blood T cell repertoires in COVID-19 (dated by TCRdb to about 2020). The study in broad terms: Collaborator samples came from the United States, Italy and Spain and covered acute and convalescent phases of COVID-19. The material from the prospective study consisted of cDNA or gDNA derived from T cells, B-cell-depleted T cells, or PBMCs. The dataset comprised deeply sampled blood TCRbeta repertoires from subjects exposed to, actively infected with, or recovered from COVID-19. The repertoires were released in a freely available public database meant as a resource for research on the immune response to SARS-CoV-2. Samples were obtained from the ongoing ImmuneRACE study (first 160 participants) and from over 1,000 subjects provided by 6 global collaborators. Nearly every sample came with metadata listing a de-identified subject ID, COVID-19 status, age in years and sex. Where HLA class I and class II types were available, the types were taken from metadata supplied by the sample provider, not from assay-based typing. General conclusions and limits of the study: Clinical and demographic metadata were provided uncurated, with the amount varying by source and participant.

At one collaborating source in Seattle, patients were enrolled during active infection and were followed longitudinally through the course of disease. Collaborating institutions collected whole blood in K2EDTA tubes following their own protocols. For TCRbeta analysis, collaborators shipped samples in one of three forms: frozen whole blood, isolated PBMCs, or DNA extracted from either of those sample types. TCRbeta CDR3 regions were amplified from genomic DNA by means of the immunoSEQ Assay, a bias-controlled multiplex PCR. The paper's processing steps were these. The number of nucleated cells in each sample was estimated from the amplification of reference gene primers within the assay. Sequence reads were collapsed and filtered to measure the absolute abundance of every unique TCRbeta CDR3 rearrangement. For each sample, productive Simpson clonality was calculated by taking the square root of Simpson's diversity index across productive rearrangements. TCRdb stores this immuneACCESS table with in-frame sequences only. Part of the clones is absent; in the studies checked, under half of the shortfall reflects unresolved V genes, and no reason is known for the rest. That table supplies the V and J calls and clone size; D and trimming were determined from the DNA. This sample has under 250,000 clones in its table, and about 81% of those were observed once. In total, the top ten clones hold about 5% of the sample.

To note about this clone: No antigen is known for it. Base qualities are not provided; no much larger clone lies one nucleotide away.

The clonotype comes from a woman aged 70-85 years with COVID-19, enrolled during active disease. Sequencing was carried out using peripheral blood.

The CDR3 protein: CASTTRRGMNTEAFF. The sequenced DNA: TGTGCCAGCACCACACGGAGAGGCATGAACACTGAAGCTTTCTTT. The rearrangement joined TRBV5-8 to TRBJ1-1, with an unclear D gene assignment. The CDR3 measures 15 amino acids from cysteine to phenylalanine. The entry retains the CDR3 DNA only, 45 bases that are in frame from base 1. V and J lose 6 bases and 0 bases, and a span of 15 bases separates them. As encoded in the germline V gene, CDR1 is SGHTS while CDR2 is YDEGEE. With the portions outside the CDR3 filled from the reference TRBV5-8 and TRBJ1-1 genes, the complete variable region becomes EAGVTQSPTHLIKTRGQQATLRCSPISGHTSVYWYQQALGLGLQFLLWYDEGEERNRGNFPPRFSGRQFPNYSSELNVNALELEDSALYLCASTTRRGMNTEAFFGQGTRLTVV.